The 8 T cell receptor beta chains in this list originate from one sample, sequenced in a study of post-analysis software for immune sequencing data. Broader study findings: The five TRBV segments detected at higher frequency in patients than in controls included TRBV5-6, TRBV5-1 and TRBV20-1.

The antigens these receptors bind are not known. Libraries were made from TCR beta cDNA, and they carried unique molecular identifiers. TCRdb used MiXCR to reprocess the PCR reads, holding one entry per CDR3 protein. The table has around 400,000 distinct CDR3 sequences, less than 40% seen once; the top ten hold roughly an eighth. Sequences were obtained from blood. These receptors all stem from a girl aged 5-17 years with multiple sclerosis.

The chain is built from TRBV5-1 and TRBJ2-1, with TRBD2 matching over 8 bases. Germline-derived CDR1 and CDR2 are SGHRS and YFSETQ. This CDR3 is 16 amino acids long. The J segment lost 6 bases and the V segment lost 0 bases, leaving 8 bases of the junction unmatched. The CDR3 region is CASSLAGTSYPNEQFF. CDR3 nucleotides: TGCGCCAGCAGCTTGGCCGGGACTAGTTACCCCAATGAGCAGTTCTTC.

This clonotype was detected only a few times. The chain combines TRBV7-2 with TRBJ1-2, with D hard to call. The CDR3 has 14 amino acids. The V end was cut by 7 bases, the J end by 7 bases, with 19 bases between. From germline, CDR1 is SGHTA and CDR2 FQGNSA. The CDR3 DNA is TGTGCCAGCACCAGCCAGGTCCCAGACGGTGGCTACACCTTC. Its protein is CASTSQVPDGGYTF.

This clonotype showed up many times. The chain carries TRBV7-3 and TRBJ2-1; 12 bases fit TRBD2. Germline assignment: CDR1 SGHTA and CDR2 FQGTGA. V was pared by 4 bases and J by 2 bases, with 0 bases of the junction left unmatched. CDR3 length equals 15 residues. CDR3 coding DNA: TGTGCCAGCAGCTCTAGCGGGGGGGCCTACAATGAGCAGTTCTTC. Its translation: CASSSSGGAYNEQFF.

This sequence joins TRBV11-2 and TRBJ1-2; D is ambiguous. Trimming shortened V by 7 bases and J by 8 bases, and 11 bases separated the two germline ends. The CDR3 runs to 11 residues. Germline V lookup: CDR1 SGHAT, CDR2 FQNNGV. The CDR3 loop reads CASNDPGGYTF. The CDR3 nucleotides read TGTGCCAGCAACGACCCCGGGGGCTACACCTTC.

This clonotype was seen at least ten times. The junction shows a germline mismatch at one end, possibly a read error. V usage is TRBV4-2 and J usage is TRBJ2-7; TRBD1 matches 9 bases. This CDR3 region has 14 residues. The germline CDR1 and CDR2 sequences are LGHNA and YNFKEQ. The CDR3 is CASSQGQGSYEQYF. The CDR3 DNA sequence: TGCGCCAGCAGCCAAGGACAGGGGTCCTACGAGCAGTACTTC.

This chain connects TRBV29-1 to TRBJ2-1; 10 bases agree with TRBD2. V lost 7 bases and J lost 7; bases outside the gene matches: 7. Germline loops: CDR1 SQVTM, CDR2 ANQGSEA. The CDR3 covers 13 residues. CDR3 bases: TGCAGCGCAGAGCGGGGGGGCTGGAATGAGCAGTTCTTC. Translated: CSAERGGWNEQFF.

The CDR3 DNA reads TGTGCCACCAGTGCAAATACGGGAATGAACACTGAAGCTTTCTTT. It encodes CATSANTGMNTEAFF. The J gene is TRBJ1-1, the V gene TRBV24-1; D not certain. The V gene lost 5 bases and the J gene lost 0 bases, with 12 bases spanning the gap. CDR1 and CDR2 (germline): KGHDR, SFDVKD. The CDR3 is 15 amino acids.

This clonotype was detected a few times. The V gene is TRBV5-1, the J gene TRBJ1-4; TRBD1 might be the D (6 bases). Germline CDR1 and CDR2: SGHRS and YFSETQ. CDR3 length: 16 amino acids. Trimming shortened V by 4 bases and J by 6 bases, and 19 bases separated the two germline ends. The CDR3 reads CASSPGTGGAYEKLFF. In nucleotides, the CDR3 is TGCGCCAGCAGCCCCGGGACGGGGGGCGCGTATGAAAAACTGTTTTTT.